The sample holds many counts of the clone carrying this T cell receptor beta chain. The antigen is not known. The time point denotes: sample taken at primary tumor resection. The 55 to 90 donors had untreated early-stage non-small cell lung cancer. Unsorted whole RNA from tumor, nontumor lung or frozen PBMC underwent sequencing. This record comes from a study of spatial heterogeneity in lung cancer. Each TCR cDNA molecule bore a unique molecular identifier. TCRdb reanalysed the 5' RACE reads using MiXCR and keeps one entry per CDR3 protein. Here the sample spans about 36,000 distinct CDR3 sequences, 7% to 7.5% being singletons. Study-wide results and caveats: At resection, ubiquitous expanded tumor TCRs appeared in blood more than at follow-up.

The CDR3 length is 14 residues. The ends were cut back, 2 bases at V and 5 bases at J, with 10 bases in the middle. This sequence was found in a female donor with early-stage non-small cell lung cancer. The chain is built from TRBV12-3 or TRBV12-4 and TRBJ2-1, with D possibly TRBD2 on 5 matching bases. The sequences come from PBMCs, collected at surgery. The CDR3 spells CASSLFGVDNEQFF. The DNA of the CDR3 is TGTGCCAGCAGTTTATTCGGGGTGGACAATGAGCAGTTCTTC.